A single sample is the source of the 21 T cell receptor beta chains below, sequenced in a study of T cell changes during pregnancy in multiple sclerosis. Only in-frame clones appear in the TCRdb table, and some are missing; sequencing was by immunoSEQ multiplex PCR. The sample holds about 20,000 clones, roughly nine tenths seen once. The sample consisted of CD8+ T cells from peripheral blood mononuclear cells, taken in the third trimester of pregnancy. These receptors all come from a female donor in good health, enrolled as a control in a pregnancy study.

The gene calls are TRBV9 and TRBJ2-7, with TRBD1 identical over 7 bases. V shed 3 bases, J shed 7 bases, and the junction held 13 bases outside the gene matches. Germline-derived CDR1 and CDR2 are SGDLS and YYNGEE. This CDR3 has 15 residues. The CDR3 nucleotides are TGTGCCAGCAGCGGAGGCCGGGACAGCCGCTTAGAGCAGTACTTC. Protein product: CASSGGRDSRLEQYF.

The rearrangement links TRBV6-5 to TRBJ2-3; TRBD2 is a possible D gene (5 bases). CDR1 MNHEY and CDR2 SVGAGI come from the germline V gene. The CDR3 contains 16 residues. The germline V and J ends were trimmed by 2 bases and 0 bases, with 12 bases remaining between them. In DNA form, the CDR3 reads TGTGCCAGCAGTTACAGCAGCGGAGCTAGCACAGATACGCAGTATTTT. This encodes CASSYSSGASTDTQYF.

This chain uses TRBV19 with TRBJ1-1; D remains ambiguous. The CDR3 runs 15 residues. The ends were cut back, 5 bases at V and 0 bases at J, with 13 bases in the middle. Germline V CDR1 and CDR2: LNHDA, SQIVND (reference sequence). The CDR3 loop is CASSEVWVLNTEAFF. The CDR3, as DNA: TGTGCCAGTAGTGAGGTTTGGGTCTTGAACACTGAAGCTTTCTTT.

The sample holds a few counts of this clone. V is TRBV5-1 and J is TRBJ2-2; TRBD1 matches at 7 bases. In germline, CDR1 is SGHRS, CDR2 YFSETQ. Germline trimming cut 2 bases from V and 1 base from J; bases unmatched to any gene: 2. The CDR3 totals 15 residues. CDR3 DNA: TGCGCCAGCAGCTTAAGACAGGGGAACACCGGGGAGCTGTTTTTT. Translating gives CASSLRQGNTGELFF.

This clone was seen only once. This rearrangement joins TRBV27 to TRBJ2-7; possible D gene TRBD1, 6 bases. Per germline, CDR1 MNHEY and CDR2 SMNVEV (reference sequence). The length of the CDR3 is 15 residues. V was pared by 6 bases and J by 4 bases, with 19 bases between. CDR3 sequence: CASRPTGSDLYEQYF. The CDR3 DNA is TGTGCCAGCAGACCCACAGGGAGCGATTTGTACGAGCAGTACTTC.

The chain employs TRBV4-3 and TRBJ2-7; 9 positions match TRBD2. CDR3 length equals 16 residues. CDR1 LGHNA and CDR2 YSLEER come from the germline V gene. Trimming removed 1 base from V and 2 bases from J; junction bases left unmatched: 6. The CDR3 DNA reads as TGCGCCAGCAGCCAAGGTTTAGCGGGAGAGACCTACGAGCAGTACTTC. This sequence encodes CASSQGLAGETYEQYF.

CDR3 in amino acids: CASSILAGEGNEQFF. The CDR3 coding sequence is TGTGCCAGCAGCATTCTAGCGGGAGAAGGCAATGAGCAGTTCTTC. The chain links TRBV7-3 to TRBJ2-1; TRBD2 aligns across 10 bases. The CDR3 sequence is 15 residues long. J was trimmed by 6 bases and V by 5 bases; bases with no gene match: 7. Germline CDR1 reads SGHTA; CDR2 reads FQGTGA.

The CDR3 here is CASSSRTGGIDEQYF. CDR3 bases: TGTGCCAGCAGCTCAAGGACAGGGGGCATCGACGAGCAGTACTTC. The rearrangement links TRBV5-6 to TRBJ2-7, with 11 bases fitting TRBD1. The CDR3 has 15 residues. From germline, CDR1 is SGHDT and CDR2 YYEEEE. The J segment lost 5 bases and the V segment lost 3 bases, leaving 7 bases of the junction unmatched.

The rearrangement links TRBV5-5 to TRBJ2-1; D possibly corresponds to TRBD1 (6 bases). The CDR3 runs to 15 residues. The ends were cut back, 4 bases at V and 6 bases at J, with 17 bases in the middle. Germline V gene lookup returns CDR1 SGHKS and CDR2 YYEKEE (reference sequence). The CDR3 protein is CASSDDGAGVNEQFF. In DNA form, the CDR3 reads TGTGCCAGCAGCGACGATGGGGCAGGGGTCAATGAGCAGTTCTTC.

The genes are TRBV28 and TRBJ1-5; D is undetermined. In germline, CDR1 is MDHEN, CDR2 SYDVKM. This CDR3 region has 11 residues. The ends were cut back, 8 bases at V and 7 bases at J, with 9 bases in the middle. The CDR3 bases are TGTGCCAGCGGCTACAGCCAGCCCCAGCATTTT. This translates into CASGYSQPQHF.

The chain couples TRBV6-6 to TRBJ2-7; TRBD1 is a possible D gene (6 bases). This CDR3 is built from 16 residues. V gave up 2 bases and J gave up 3 bases, with 17 bases separating them. Germline V lookup: CDR1 MNHNY, CDR2 SVGAGI (reference sequence). The CDR3 sequence: CASSYTSGTPFYEQYF. CDR3 sequence (DNA): TGTGCCAGCAGTTACACATCCGGGACACCCTTCTACGAGCAGTACTTC.

The CDR3 spells CASSEGTGHGYTF. CDR3 nucleotides: TGTGCCAGCAGCGAGGGGACAGGGCATGGCTACACCTTC. V gene TRBV9 combines with J gene TRBJ1-2, with 9 nucleotides matching TRBD1. Germline CDR1 reads SGDLS; CDR2 reads YYNGEE. The CDR3 has 13 amino acids. V shed 3 bases, J shed 6 bases, and the junction held 3 bases outside the gene matches. Complete variable domain (other parts from reference TRBV9 and TRBJ1-2): DSGVTQTPKHLITATGQRVTLRCSPRSGDLSVYWYQQSLDQGLQFLIQYYNGEERAKGNILERFSAQQFPDLHSELNLSSLELGDSALYFCASSEGTGHGYTFGSGTRLTVV.

CDR3 sequence (DNA): TGTGCCAGCAGCCCACAGATTAGCTCCTACGAGCAGTACTTC. It specifies CASSPQISSYEQYF. The chain employs TRBV5-4 and TRBJ2-7; D remains unclear. The germline V and J ends were trimmed by 4 bases and 0 bases, with 11 bases remaining between them. Germline lookup yields CDR1 SGHNT and CDR2 YYREEE (reference sequence). The CDR3 sequence is 14 residues long.

This sequence joins TRBV19 and TRBJ2-5, with 10 bases matching TRBD2. V lost 6 bases and J lost 4; bases outside the gene matches: 17. CDR3 length equals 18 residues. From germline, CDR1 is LNHDA and CDR2 SQIVND (reference sequence). CDR3 in amino acids: CASSPGVAGGIWGETQYF. The CDR3 DNA is TGTGCCAGTAGCCCGGGAGTAGCGGGAGGCATCTGGGGAGAGACCCAGTACTTC.

V is TRBV19 and J is TRBJ1-5; D uncertain. The CDR3 extends over 13 amino acids. Germline V gives CDR1 LNHDA, CDR2 SQIVND (reference sequence). Trimming left V 5 bases short and J 4 bases short, with 9 bases between. CDR3 DNA sequence: TGTGCCAGTAGTTCCAGTTCTAATCAGCCCCAGCATTTT. Translated: CASSSSSNQPQHF.

This chain connects TRBV29-1 to TRBJ2-2; the match to TRBD1 covers 8 bases. The CDR3 is 16 residues long. After removal of 5 bases from V and 7 bases from J, the junction contained 15 bases not matched to a gene. CDR1 and CDR2 (germline): SQVTM, ANQGSEA. CDR3 loop: CSVSGEGQVTGGELFF. CDR3 nucleotide sequence: TGCAGCGTTAGTGGCGAGGGACAGGTCACGGGCGGGGAGCTGTTTTTT.

The chain is built from TRBV7-2 and TRBJ2-2, with D possibly being TRBD2 (5 bases). Germline CDR1 reads SGHTA; CDR2 reads FQGNSA. The CDR3 runs 16 residues. Trimming shortened V by 1 base and J by 2 bases, and 11 bases separated the two germline ends. The CDR3 sequence: CASSLGWRPNTGELFF. The CDR3 nucleotides are TGTGCCAGCAGCTTAGGGTGGAGGCCTAACACCGGGGAGCTGTTTTTT.

The gene calls are TRBV7-3 and TRBJ2-7; the D is unclear. Trimming took off 2 bases at V and 0 bases at J, with 5 bases between the two ends. The germline CDR1 and CDR2 sequences are SGHTA and FQGTGA. This CDR3 has 13 residues. The CDR3 DNA reads as TGTGCCAGCAGCTTACAGAACTCCTACGAGCAGTACTTC. The encoded protein is CASSLQNSYEQYF.

The rearrangement links TRBV7-8 to TRBJ2-3; 11 bases are a match to TRBD2. The CDR3 is 18 amino acids. Germline loops: CDR1 SGHVS, CDR2 FQNEAQ. V trimming: 9 bases; J trimming: 13 bases; junction bases outside the gene matches: 27. The CDR3: CASTRTGILAGVVRGEYF. Written as DNA, the CDR3 is TGTGCCAGTACTAGGACAGGGATACTAGCGGGAGTTGTCCGGGGGGAGTATTTT.

CDR3 sequence (DNA): TGTGCCAGCAGGTCAGGCGGGAGTCATAATGAGCAGTTCTTC. Its protein product is CASRSGGSHNEQFF. The chain uses TRBV6-5 and TRBJ2-1, with 7 bases lining up with TRBD2. The CDR3 totals 14 residues. The germline gives CDR1 MNHEY, CDR2 SVGAGI. J was trimmed by 7 bases and V by 6 bases; bases with no gene match: 9.

This chain connects TRBV7-3 to TRBJ2-3; TRBD2 matches at 8 bases. Germline V gene data show CDR1 as SGHTA and CDR2 as FQGTGA. The CDR3 spans 15 residues. J lost 5 bases, V lost 1 base, and 5 bases had no gene match. CDR3 loop: CASSLIGGAGDTQYF. CDR3 in DNA: TGTGCCAGCAGCTTAATCGGGGGGGCCGGAGATACGCAGTATTTT.